The present entry profiles one TCR beta chain with its context. At least ten counts were recorded for this clonotype. Its recognized antigen is unknown. No base qualities exist here, and no much larger clone lies one base off it. Receptor amplification or capture employed RT-PCR. Sequenced on an Illumina HiSeq 2500. TCRdb itself trimmed the public reads at Q25 with fastp, ran MiXCR and retained productive beta chains. Under each unique CDR3 protein, matching rows form one entry showing the most common genes and DNA. The sample table shows approximately 290,000 distinct CDR3 sequences, and around 20% are seen once. The ten biggest clones cover 9% to 12% of the sample. This entry comes from a study of response to subunit inactivated influenza vaccine (dated by TCRdb to 2016 to 2018). With regard to the full study: To follow how T cells responded to a trivalent subunit inactivated influenza vaccine, the researchers relied on deep quantitative profiling of the T cell receptor repertoire. Study-wide conclusions, independent of this receptor: The authors proposed that each seasonal influenza vaccination may bring in only a limited number of new T cells.

CDR1 and CDR2 are drawn from the germline V gene: KGHDR, SFDVKD. The V and J ends are trimmed by 3 bases and 2 bases, leaving 19 bases between them. The CDR3 starts with the cysteine, ends with the phenylalanine, and has 18 residues. Only the CDR3 DNA stays, 54 bases, in frame from base 1. The chain is encoded by TRBV24-1 joined to TRBJ2-1, with a weak D call of TRBD2 (6 bases match). The sample here was PBMCs from blood, taken approximately 20 months after vaccination. This sequence originates from a man between 50 and 69 years old who received an inactivated influenza vaccine. Donor details come from another sample of the same person, matched by shared clones. CDR3 loop: CATSDPDSGVGAYNEQFF. The nucleotide sequence reads as follows: TGTGCCACCAGTGATCCAGACTCGGGAGTGGGGGCCTACAATGAGCAGTTCTTC.